This entry describes one T cell receptor beta chain. Its antigen is undetermined. The data were obtained in a study of cytomegalovirus exposure and HLA in healthy donors. The study's findings and limits: The authors enumerated over 150 TCR beta chains as linked to cytomegalovirus.

PCR primers comprised 60 Vbeta and 13 Jbeta primers. Data came from immunoSEQ multiplex PCR; TCRdb stores just in-frame clones and leaves some out. The sample yields about 130,000 clones, approximately 87% seen once. Sequenced: PBMCs. The receptor comes from a man between 35 and 55 years old in good health and CMV-seronegative.

Here the CDR3 DNA reads TGCGCCAGCAGCCAAGTGGCTAGCGGGGCTTACGAGCAGTACTTC. It specifies CASSQVASGAYEQYF. The chain links TRBV4-3 to TRBJ2-7; 9 positions match TRBD2. Germline CDR1 LGHNA, CDR2 YSLEER. V lost 1 base, J lost 4 bases, and 5 bases stayed unmatched. The length of the CDR3 is 15 residues.